The present TCR beta chain was sequenced within a study of T cell responses to AZD1222 COVID-19 vaccine. Broader study findings: A reported finding is that nearly half of spike-specific TCRs target unmutated variant regions. Clonal diversity was possibly underestimated, and white British individuals and females predominated among donors. Spike-specific TCR breadth and depth grew following two AZD1222 doses.

Concerning this clone: Its matching antigen is unknown.

Pooled in the analysis were second doses at about 4 or about 12 weeks. Repertoires were generated with immunoSEQ multiplex PCR, while TCRdb's copy carries only in-frame clones and drops some. The table has approximately 120,000 clones, approximately 89% seen once; the top ten hold just under 4.5%. From germline, CDR1 is KGHSH and CDR2 LQKENI. This CDR3 comprises 15 residues. Between the trimmed V and J ends, which lost 3 bases and 5 bases, there was a span of 17 bases. The sequence came from an adult who received the AZD1222 COVID-19 vaccine. V gene TRBV18 combines with J gene TRBJ2-7; D might be TRBD1 (7 bases). The sequences come from peripheral blood, collected 28 days after the second AZD1222 dose. Here the CDR3 reads CASSPGGDRADEQYF. The CDR3 DNA sequence: TGTGCCAGCTCACCGGGGGGTGACAGGGCCGACGAGCAGTACTTC.